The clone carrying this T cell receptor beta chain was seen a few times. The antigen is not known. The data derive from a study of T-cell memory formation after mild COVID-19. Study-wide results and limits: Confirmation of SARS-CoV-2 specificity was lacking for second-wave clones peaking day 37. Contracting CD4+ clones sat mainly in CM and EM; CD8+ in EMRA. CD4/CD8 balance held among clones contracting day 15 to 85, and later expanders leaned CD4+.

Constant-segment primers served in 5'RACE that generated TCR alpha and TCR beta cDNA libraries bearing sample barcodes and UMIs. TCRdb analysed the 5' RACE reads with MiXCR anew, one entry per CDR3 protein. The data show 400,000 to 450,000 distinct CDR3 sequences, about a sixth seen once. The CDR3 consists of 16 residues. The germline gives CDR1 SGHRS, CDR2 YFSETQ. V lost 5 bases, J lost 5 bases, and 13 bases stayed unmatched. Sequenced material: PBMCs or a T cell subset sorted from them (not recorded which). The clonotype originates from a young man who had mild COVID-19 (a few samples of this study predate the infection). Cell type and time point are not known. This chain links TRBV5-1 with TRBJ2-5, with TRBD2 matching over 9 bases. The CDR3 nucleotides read TGCGCCAGCAGTATTCAAGTACTAGCGGGTGGGGAGACCCAGTACTTC. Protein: CASSIQVLAGGETQYF.